One and the same sample provided the 10 T cell receptor beta chains below, sequenced in a study of low-dose radiotherapy and immunotherapy resistance in tumors. Time point defined: before trial treatment. Primers used for first-strand cDNA, a TRAV- and TRBV-specific set, covered both alpha and beta chains. TCR amplification ran approximately 20 PCR cycles using constant-region and V-primer adapter primers. MiXCR, applied by TCRdb to the reads, yields one record per CDR3 protein. The sample includes over 55,000 distinct CDR3 sequences, approximately 31% of them seen just once. The input for sequencing was PBMCs, taken before treatment. The receptors were sampled from a female donor with ovarian cancer.

This chain links TRBV7-2 with TRBJ1-2; unclear D gene. Germline CDR1 reads SGHTA; CDR2 reads FQGNSA. There are 15 residues in the CDR3. V was trimmed by 0 bases and J by 0 bases, leaving 8 bases between them. This CDR3 is CASSLASGTNYGYTF. CDR3 in DNA: TGTGCCAGCAGCTTAGCGTCGGGGACTAACTATGGCTACACCTTC.

This clonotype was detected many times. The gene calls are TRBV20-1 and TRBJ2-7; 8 bases line up with TRBD1. With 3 bases clipped from V and 2 bases from J, the junction kept 3 bases outside the gene matches. The CDR3 runs 13 residues. CDR1 DFQATT and CDR2 SNEGSKA come from the germline V gene (reference sequence). CDR3 region: CSARRTGTYEQYF. CDR3 DNA sequence: TGCAGTGCTAGGAGGACAGGGACCTACGAGCAGTACTTC.

This clonotype was detected many times. The chain has TRBV14 and TRBJ2-7; possibly TRBD1 for D (5 bases). Germline V gene sequence: CDR1 SGHDN, CDR2 FVKESK. Trimming took off 4 bases at V and 5 bases at J, with 12 bases between the two ends. CDR3 length equals 13 residues. This CDR3 is CASSPAGSNEQYF. CDR3 DNA: TGTGCCAGCAGCCCGGCAGGGTCGAACGAGCAGTACTTC.

As to this clonotype: Compared with germline, one end of the junction differs, possibly owing to a read error. The chain employs TRBV5-1 and TRBJ1-1; TRBD1 agrees at 8 bases. This CDR3 is built from 14 residues. Germline loops: CDR1 SGHRS, CDR2 YFSETQ. This CDR3 reads CASSFTNGQGETFF. The CDR3 DNA follows: TGCGCCAGCAGCTTCACAAATGGACAGGGTGAAACTTTCTTT. The variable domain in full, with the rest retrieved from reference TRBV5-1 and TRBJ1-1, is KAGVTQTPRYLIKTRGQQVTLSCSPISGHRSVSWYQQTPGQGLQFLFEYFSETQRNKGNFPGRFSGRQFSNSRSEMNVSTLELGDSALYLCASSFTNGQGETFFGQGTRLTVV.

The chain combines TRBV20-1 with TRBJ2-3, with unresolved D. Germline values: CDR1 DFQATT, CDR2 SNEGSKA (reference sequence). This CDR3 is 12 amino acids long. V was shortened by 5 bases and J by 6 bases, with 12 bases between the two germline ends. The CDR3 nucleotides are TGCAGTGCTCCACAACTCTCGGATACGCAGTATTTT. Protein: CSAPQLSDTQYF.

This chain connects TRBV5-1 to TRBJ2-3; 7 bases agree with TRBD1. The germline V gene has CDR1 SGHRS and CDR2 YFSETQ. The CDR3 spans 16 residues. Germline trimming cut 3 bases from V and 4 bases from J; bases unmatched to any gene: 11. CDR3 in DNA: TGCGCCAGCAGCTCCCTACAGGGGAATAGGGCAGATACGCAGTATTTT. This encodes CASSSLQGNRADTQYF.

This clonotype was observed at least ten times. The chain employs TRBV20-1 and TRBJ2-1; D perhaps matches TRBD2 (6 bases). V was clipped by 3 bases and J by 10 bases, with 13 bases between them. The CDR3 extends over 12 amino acids. Germline CDR1 DFQATT, CDR2 SNEGSKA (reference sequence). The CDR3 sequence: CSARDYIKEQFF. In DNA, the CDR3 is TGCAGTGCTAGGGACTATATCAAGGAGCAGTTCTTC.

This clonotype came up once. One base separates it from a far larger clone, so it is likely a read error. The chain carries TRBV10-3 and TRBJ2-2; TRBD1 matches at 9 bases. J gave up 4 bases and V 6 bases, and 6 bases lay outside the gene matches. The length of the CDR3 is 15 residues. CDR1 ENHRY and CDR2 SYGVKD come from the germline V gene. The CDR3 loop is CAIRTGTGSTGELFF. The CDR3 bases are TGTGCCATCAGAACCGGGACAGGGAGCACCGGGGAGCTGTTTTTT.

This clonotype was seen at least ten times. At one end the junction does not follow the germline gene, possibly because of a read error. V is TRBV5-1 and J is TRBJ1-5; TRBD1 matches at 9 bases. Germline lookup yields CDR1 SGHRS and CDR2 YFSETQ. The CDR3 spans 16 residues. CDR3 region: CASSLEGTGQNQPQHF. The CDR3 DNA is TGTGCCAGCAGCTTGGAAGGGACAGGGCAAAATCAGCCCCAGCATTTT.

The chain combines TRBV6-2 or TRBV6-3 with TRBJ1-6; 9 positions agree with TRBD1. The V gene's germline CDR1 is MNHEY and CDR2 SVGEGT. This CDR3 contains 15 residues. Trimming removed 4 bases from V and 7 bases from J; junction bases left unmatched: 5. This CDR3 is CASSSTQGANSPLHF. CDR3 nucleotide sequence: TGTGCCAGCAGTTCCACACAGGGGGCCAATTCACCCCTCCACTTT.